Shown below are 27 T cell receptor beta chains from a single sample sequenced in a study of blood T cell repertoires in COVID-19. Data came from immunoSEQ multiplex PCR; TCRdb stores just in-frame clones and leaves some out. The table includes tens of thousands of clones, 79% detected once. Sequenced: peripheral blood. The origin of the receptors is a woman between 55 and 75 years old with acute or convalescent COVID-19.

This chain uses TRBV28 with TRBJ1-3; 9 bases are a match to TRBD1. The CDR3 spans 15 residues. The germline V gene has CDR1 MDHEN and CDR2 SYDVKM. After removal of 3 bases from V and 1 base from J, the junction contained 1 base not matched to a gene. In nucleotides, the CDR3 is TGTGCCAGCAGTTTGACAGGGGGGTCTGGAAACACCATATATTTT. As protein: CASSLTGGSGNTIYF.

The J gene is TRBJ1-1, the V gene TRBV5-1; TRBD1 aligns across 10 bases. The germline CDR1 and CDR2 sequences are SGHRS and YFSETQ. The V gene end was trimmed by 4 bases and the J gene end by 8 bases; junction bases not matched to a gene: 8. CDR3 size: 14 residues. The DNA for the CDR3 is TGCGCCAGCAGCGTGACAGGGGGCGGGACGGAAGCTTTCTTT. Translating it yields CASSVTGGGTEAFF.

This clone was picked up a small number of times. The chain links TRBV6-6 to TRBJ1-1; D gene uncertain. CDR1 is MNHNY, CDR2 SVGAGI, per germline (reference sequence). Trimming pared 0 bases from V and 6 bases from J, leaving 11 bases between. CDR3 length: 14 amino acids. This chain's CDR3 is CASSYSGTEAEAFF. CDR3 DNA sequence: TGTGCCAGCAGTTACTCCGGAACGGAGGCTGAAGCTTTCTTT.

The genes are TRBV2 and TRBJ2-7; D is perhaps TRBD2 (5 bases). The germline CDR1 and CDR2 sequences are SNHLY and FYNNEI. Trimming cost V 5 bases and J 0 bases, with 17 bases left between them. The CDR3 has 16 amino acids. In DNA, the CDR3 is TGTGCCAGCAGTTACGGAGGCCAGTTAATCTCCTACGAGCAGTACTTC. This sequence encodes CASSYGGQLISYEQYF.

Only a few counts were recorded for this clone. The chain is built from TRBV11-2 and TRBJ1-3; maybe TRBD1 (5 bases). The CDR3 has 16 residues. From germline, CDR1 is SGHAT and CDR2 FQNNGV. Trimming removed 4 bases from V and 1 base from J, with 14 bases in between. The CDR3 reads CASSSLWGGSGNTIYF. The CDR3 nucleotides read TGTGCCAGCAGCTCATTATGGGGGGGGTCTGGAAACACCATATATTTT.

The CDR3 spells CASSLGSGGGTDTQYF. The CDR3 DNA reads as TGCGCCAGCAGCTTAGGGTCAGGGGGCGGCACAGATACGCAGTATTTT. V gene TRBV5-1 combines with J gene TRBJ2-3, with 8 positions matching TRBD1. This CDR3 is built from 16 residues. Looked up from germline, CDR1 is SGHRS and CDR2 is YFSETQ. J was trimmed by 1 base and V by 2 bases; bases with no gene match: 6.

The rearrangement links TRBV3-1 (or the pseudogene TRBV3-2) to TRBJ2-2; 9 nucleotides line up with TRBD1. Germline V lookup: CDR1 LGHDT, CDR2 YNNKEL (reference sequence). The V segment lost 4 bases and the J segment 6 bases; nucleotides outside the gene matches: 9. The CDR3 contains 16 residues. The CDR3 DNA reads TGTGCCAGCAGCCCCTGGGGACAGGGAGTTGCCGGGGAGCTGTTTTTT. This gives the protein CASSPWGQGVAGELFF.

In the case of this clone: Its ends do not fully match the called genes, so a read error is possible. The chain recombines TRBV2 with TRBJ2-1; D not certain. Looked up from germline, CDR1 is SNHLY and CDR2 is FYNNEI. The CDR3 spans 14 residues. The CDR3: CASSEARLEHEQFF. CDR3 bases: TGTGCCAGCAGCGAAGCCAGACTGGAGCATGAGCAGTTCTTC.

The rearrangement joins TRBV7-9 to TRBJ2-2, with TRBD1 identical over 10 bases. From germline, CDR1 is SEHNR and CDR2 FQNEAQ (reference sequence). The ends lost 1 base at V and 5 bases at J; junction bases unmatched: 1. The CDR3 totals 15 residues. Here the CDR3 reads CASSLGDRGTGELFF. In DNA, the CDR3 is TGTGCCAGCAGCTTAGGGGACAGGGGAACCGGGGAGCTGTTTTTT.

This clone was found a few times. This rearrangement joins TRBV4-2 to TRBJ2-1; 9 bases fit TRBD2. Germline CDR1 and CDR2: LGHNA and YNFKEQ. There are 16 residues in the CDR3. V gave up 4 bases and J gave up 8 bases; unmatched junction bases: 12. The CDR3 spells CASSRAIGGGAHEQFF. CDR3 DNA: TGTGCCAGCAGCCGGGCTATCGGCGGGGGGGCCCATGAGCAGTTCTTC.

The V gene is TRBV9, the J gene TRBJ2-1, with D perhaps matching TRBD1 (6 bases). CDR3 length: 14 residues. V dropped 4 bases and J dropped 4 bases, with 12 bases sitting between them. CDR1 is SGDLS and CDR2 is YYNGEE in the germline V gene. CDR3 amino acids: CASSLTGQYNEQFF. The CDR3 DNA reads TGTGCCAGCAGCCTGACTGGACAGTACAATGAGCAGTTCTTC. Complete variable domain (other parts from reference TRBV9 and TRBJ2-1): DSGVTQTPKHLITATGQRVTLRCSPRSGDLSVYWYQQSLDQGLQFLIQYYNGEERAKGNILERFSAQQFPDLHSELNLSSLELGDSALYFCASSLTGQYNEQFFGPGTRLTVL.

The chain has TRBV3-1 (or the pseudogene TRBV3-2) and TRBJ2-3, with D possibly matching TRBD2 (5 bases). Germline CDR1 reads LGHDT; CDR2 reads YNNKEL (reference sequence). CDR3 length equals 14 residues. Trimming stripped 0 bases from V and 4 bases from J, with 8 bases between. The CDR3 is CASSQEARADTQYF. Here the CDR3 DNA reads TGTGCCAGCAGCCAAGAGGCGCGGGCAGATACGCAGTATTTT.

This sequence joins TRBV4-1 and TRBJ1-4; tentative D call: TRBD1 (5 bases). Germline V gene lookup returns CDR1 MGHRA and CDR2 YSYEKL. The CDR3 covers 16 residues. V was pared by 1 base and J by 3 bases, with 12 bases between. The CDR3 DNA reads TGCGCCAGCAGCCAAGTTCAGGGTACACCTAATGAAAAACTGTTTTTT. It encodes CASSQVQGTPNEKLFF.

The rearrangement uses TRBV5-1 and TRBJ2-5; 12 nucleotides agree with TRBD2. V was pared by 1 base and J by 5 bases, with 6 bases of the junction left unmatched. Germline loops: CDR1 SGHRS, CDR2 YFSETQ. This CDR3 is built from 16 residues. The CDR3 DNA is TGCGCCAGCAGCTTGCGGCTAGCGGGGGGGCGGGAGACCCAGTACTTC. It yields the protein CASSLRLAGGRETQYF.

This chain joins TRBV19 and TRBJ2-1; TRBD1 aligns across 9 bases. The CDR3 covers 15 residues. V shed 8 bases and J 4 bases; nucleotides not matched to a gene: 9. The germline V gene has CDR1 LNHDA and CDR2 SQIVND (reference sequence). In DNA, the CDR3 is TGTGCCAGTGACGGCCGGGACAGGGTATACAATGAGCAGTTCTTC. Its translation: CASDGRDRVYNEQFF.

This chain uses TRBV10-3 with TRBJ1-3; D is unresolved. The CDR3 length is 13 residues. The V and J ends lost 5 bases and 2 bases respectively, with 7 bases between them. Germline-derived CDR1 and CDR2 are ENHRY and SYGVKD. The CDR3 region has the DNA TGTGCCATCAGTTCTGCGGCTGGAAACACCATATATTTT. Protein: CAISSAAGNTIYF.

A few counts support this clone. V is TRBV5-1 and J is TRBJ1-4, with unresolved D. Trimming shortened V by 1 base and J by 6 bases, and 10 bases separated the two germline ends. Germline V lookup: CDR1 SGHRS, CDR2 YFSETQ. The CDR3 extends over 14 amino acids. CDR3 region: CASSLTAKYEKLFF. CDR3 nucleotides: TGCGCCAGCAGCTTGACAGCTAAGTATGAAAAACTGTTTTTT. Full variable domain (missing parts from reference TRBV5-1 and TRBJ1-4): KAGVTQTPRYLIKTRGQQVTLSCSPISGHRSVSWYQQTPGQGLQFLFEYFSETQRNKGNFPGRFSGRQFSNSRSEMNVSTLELGDSALYLCASSLTAKYEKLFFGSGTQLSVL.

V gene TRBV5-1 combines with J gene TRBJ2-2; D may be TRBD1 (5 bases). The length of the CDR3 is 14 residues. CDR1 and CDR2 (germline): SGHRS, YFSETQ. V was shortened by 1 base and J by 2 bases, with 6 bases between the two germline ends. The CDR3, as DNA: TGCGCCAGCAGCTTGAGGGGAAACACCGGGGAGCTGTTTTTT. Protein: CASSLRGNTGELFF. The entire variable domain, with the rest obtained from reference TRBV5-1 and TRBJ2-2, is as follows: KAGVTQTPRYLIKTRGQQVTLSCSPISGHRSVSWYQQTPGQGLQFLFEYFSETQRNKGNFPGRFSGRQFSNSRSEMNVSTLELGDSALYLCASSLRGNTGELFFGEGSRLTVL.

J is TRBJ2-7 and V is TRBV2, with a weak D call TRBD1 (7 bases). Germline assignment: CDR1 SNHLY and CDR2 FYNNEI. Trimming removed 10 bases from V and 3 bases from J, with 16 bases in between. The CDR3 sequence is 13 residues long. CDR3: CATLYRGGYEQYF. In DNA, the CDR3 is TGTGCCACCCTGTACAGGGGAGGCTACGAGCAGTACTTC.

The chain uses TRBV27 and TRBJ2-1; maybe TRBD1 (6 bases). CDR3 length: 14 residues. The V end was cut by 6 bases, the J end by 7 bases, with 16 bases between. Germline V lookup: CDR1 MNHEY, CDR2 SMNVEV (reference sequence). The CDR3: CASRLQGFWNEQFF. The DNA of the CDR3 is TGTGCCAGCAGACTCCAGGGGTTTTGGAATGAGCAGTTCTTC.

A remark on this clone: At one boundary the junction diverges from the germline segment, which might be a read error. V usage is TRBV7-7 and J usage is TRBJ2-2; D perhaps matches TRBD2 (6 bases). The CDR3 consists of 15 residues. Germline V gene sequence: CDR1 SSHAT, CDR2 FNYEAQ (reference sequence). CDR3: CASSLAVGGTGELFF. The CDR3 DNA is TGTGCTAGCAGCTTAGCGGTCGGGGGCACCGGGGAGCTGTTTTTT.

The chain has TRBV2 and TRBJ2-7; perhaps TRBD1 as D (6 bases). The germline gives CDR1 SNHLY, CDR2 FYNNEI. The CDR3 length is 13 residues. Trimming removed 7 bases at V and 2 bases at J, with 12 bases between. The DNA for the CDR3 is TGTGCCAGCAAGCGGACAGCCACCTACGAGCAGTACTTC. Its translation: CASKRTATYEQYF.

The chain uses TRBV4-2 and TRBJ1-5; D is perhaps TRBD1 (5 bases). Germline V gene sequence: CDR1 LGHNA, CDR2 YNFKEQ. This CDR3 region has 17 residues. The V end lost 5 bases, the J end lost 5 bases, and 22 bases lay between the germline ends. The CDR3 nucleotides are TGTGCCAGCAGCTTTTTAAGGGACTTAGAGGATGATCAGCCCCAGCATTTT. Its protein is CASSFLRDLEDDQPQHF.

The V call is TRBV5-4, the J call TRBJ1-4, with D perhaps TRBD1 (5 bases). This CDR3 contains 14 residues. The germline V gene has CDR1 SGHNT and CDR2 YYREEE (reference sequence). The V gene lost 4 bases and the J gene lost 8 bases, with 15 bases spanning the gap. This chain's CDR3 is CASSRRQGGEKLFF. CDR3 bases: TGTGCCAGCAGCCGACGTCAGGGAGGGGAAAAACTGTTTTTT. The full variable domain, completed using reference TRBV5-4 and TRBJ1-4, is ETGVTQSPTHLIKTRGQQVTLRCSSQSGHNTVSWYQQALGQGPQFIFQYYREEENGRGNFPPRFSGLQFPNYSSELNVNALELDDSALYLCASSRRQGGEKLFFGSGTQLSVL.

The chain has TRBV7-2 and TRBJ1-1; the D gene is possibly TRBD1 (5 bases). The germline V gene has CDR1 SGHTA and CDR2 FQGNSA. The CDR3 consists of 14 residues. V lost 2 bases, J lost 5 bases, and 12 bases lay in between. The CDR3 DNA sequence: TGTGCCAGCAGCTTACAGGGCATTTCAACTGAAGCTTTCTTT. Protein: CASSLQGISTEAFF.

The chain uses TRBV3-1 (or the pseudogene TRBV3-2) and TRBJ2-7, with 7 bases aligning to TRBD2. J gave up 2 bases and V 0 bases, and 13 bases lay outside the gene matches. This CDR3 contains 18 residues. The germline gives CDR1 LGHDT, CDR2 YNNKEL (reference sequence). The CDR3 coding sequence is TGTGCCAGCAGCCAAGATGGGACGCTAGCGGAAGAGCCCTACGAGCAGTACTTC. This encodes CASSQDGTLAEEPYEQYF.

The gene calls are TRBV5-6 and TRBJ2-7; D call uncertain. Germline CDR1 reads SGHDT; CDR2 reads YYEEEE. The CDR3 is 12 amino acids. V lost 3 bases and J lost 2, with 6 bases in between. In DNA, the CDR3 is TGTGCCAGCAGCTCCGTCGCCTACGAGCAGTACTTC. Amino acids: CASSSVAYEQYF.